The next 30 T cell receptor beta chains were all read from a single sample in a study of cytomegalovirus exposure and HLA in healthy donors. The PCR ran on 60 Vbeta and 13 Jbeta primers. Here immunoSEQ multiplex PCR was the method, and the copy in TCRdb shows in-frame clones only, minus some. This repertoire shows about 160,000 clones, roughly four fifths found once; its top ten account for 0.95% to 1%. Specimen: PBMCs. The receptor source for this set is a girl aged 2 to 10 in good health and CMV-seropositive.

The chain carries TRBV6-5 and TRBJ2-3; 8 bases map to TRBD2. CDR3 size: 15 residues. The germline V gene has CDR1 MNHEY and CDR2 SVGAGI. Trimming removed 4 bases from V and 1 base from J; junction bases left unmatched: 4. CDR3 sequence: CASSSGLARTDTQYF. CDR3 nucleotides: TGTGCCAGCAGTTCAGGACTAGCCCGCACAGATACGCAGTATTTT.

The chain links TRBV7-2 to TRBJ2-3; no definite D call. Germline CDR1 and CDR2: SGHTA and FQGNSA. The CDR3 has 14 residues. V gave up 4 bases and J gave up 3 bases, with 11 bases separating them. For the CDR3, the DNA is TGTGCCAGCAGCTCGGAGCCTCGGACAGATACGCAGTATTTT. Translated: CASSSEPRTDTQYF.

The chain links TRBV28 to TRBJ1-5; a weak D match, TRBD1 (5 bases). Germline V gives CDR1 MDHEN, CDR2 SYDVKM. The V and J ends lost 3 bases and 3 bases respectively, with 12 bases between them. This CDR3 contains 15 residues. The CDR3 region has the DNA TGTGCCAGCAGTTTCATAAGCAGGGACAATCAGCCCCAGCATTTT. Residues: CASSFISRDNQPQHF.

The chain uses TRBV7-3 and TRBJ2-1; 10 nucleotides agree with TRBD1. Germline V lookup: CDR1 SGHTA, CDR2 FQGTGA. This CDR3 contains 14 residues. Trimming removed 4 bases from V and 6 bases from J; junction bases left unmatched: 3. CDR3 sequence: CASSSDRGPNEQFF. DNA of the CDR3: TGTGCCAGCAGCTCCGACAGGGGGCCCAATGAGCAGTTCTTC. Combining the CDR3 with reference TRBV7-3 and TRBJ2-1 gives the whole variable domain GAGVSQTPSNKVTEKGKYVELRCDPISGHTALYWYRQSLGQGPEFLIYFQGTGAADDSGLPNDRFFAVRPEGSVSTLKIQRTERGDSAVYLCASSSDRGPNEQFFGPGTRLTVL.

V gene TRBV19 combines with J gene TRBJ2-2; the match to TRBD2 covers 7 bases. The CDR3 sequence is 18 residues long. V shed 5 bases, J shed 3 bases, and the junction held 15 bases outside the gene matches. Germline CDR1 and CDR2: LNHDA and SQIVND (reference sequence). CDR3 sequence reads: CASSSREAGKAYTGELFF. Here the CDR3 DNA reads TGTGCCAGTAGTTCTCGGGAGGCAGGCAAAGCCTACACCGGGGAGCTGTTTTTT.

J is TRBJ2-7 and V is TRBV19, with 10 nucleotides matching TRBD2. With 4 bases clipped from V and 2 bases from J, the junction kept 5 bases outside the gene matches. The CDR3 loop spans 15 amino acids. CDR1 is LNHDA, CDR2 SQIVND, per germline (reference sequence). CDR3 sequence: CASSTAGTSAYEQYF. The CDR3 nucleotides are TGTGCCAGTAGTACAGCCGGGACTAGCGCCTACGAGCAGTACTTC.

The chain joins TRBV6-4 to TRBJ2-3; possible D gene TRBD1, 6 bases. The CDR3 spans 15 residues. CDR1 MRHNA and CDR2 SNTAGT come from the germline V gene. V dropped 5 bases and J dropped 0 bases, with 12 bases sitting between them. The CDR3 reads CASSQGHFSTDTQYF. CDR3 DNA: TGTGCCAGCAGTCAGGGACACTTTAGCACAGATACGCAGTATTTT.

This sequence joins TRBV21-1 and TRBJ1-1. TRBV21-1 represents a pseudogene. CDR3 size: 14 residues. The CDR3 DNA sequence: TGTGCCAGCAGCAAATCTAACGGGAACACTGAAGCTTTCTTT. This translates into CASSKSNGNTEAFF.

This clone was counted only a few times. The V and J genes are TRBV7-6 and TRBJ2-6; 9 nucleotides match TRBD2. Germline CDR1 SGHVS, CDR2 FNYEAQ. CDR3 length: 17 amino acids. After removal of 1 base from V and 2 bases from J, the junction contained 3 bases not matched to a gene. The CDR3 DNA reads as TGTGCCAGCAGCTTAGAGACTAGCGGTACTGGGGCCAACGTCCTGACTTTC. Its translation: CASSLETSGTGANVLTF.

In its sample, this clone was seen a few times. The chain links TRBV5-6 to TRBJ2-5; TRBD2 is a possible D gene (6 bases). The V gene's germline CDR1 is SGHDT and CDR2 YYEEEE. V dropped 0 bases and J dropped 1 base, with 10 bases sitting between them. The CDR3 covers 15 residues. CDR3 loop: CASSLDGTLQETQYF. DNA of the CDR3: TGTGCCAGCAGCTTGGACGGGACTCTCCAAGAGACCCAGTACTTC. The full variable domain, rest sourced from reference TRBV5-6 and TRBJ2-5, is DAGVTQSPTHLIKTRGQQVTLRCSPKSGHDTVSWYQQALGQGPQFIFQYYEEEERQRGNFPDRFSGHQFPNYSSELNVNALLLGDSALYLCASSLDGTLQETQYFGPGTRLLVL.

The CDR3 loop reads CASSLWSYNEQFF. The CDR3 nucleotides read TGTGCCAGCAGCTTATGGAGCTACAATGAGCAGTTCTTC. The chain is built from TRBV7-3 and TRBJ2-1, with D uncertain. With 2 bases removed from V and 3 bases from J, the gap between germline ends came to 5 bases. The length of the CDR3 is 13 residues. Germline lookup yields CDR1 SGHTA and CDR2 FQGTGA. The variable domain in full, with the rest retrieved from reference TRBV7-3 and TRBJ2-1, is GAGVSQTPSNKVTEKGKYVELRCDPISGHTALYWYRQSLGQGPEFLIYFQGTGAADDSGLPNDRFFAVRPEGSVSTLKIQRTERGDSAVYLCASSLWSYNEQFFGPGTRLTVL.

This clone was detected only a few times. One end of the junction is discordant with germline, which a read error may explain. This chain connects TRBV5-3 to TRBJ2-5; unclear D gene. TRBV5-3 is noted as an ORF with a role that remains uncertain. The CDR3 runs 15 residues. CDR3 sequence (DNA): TGTGCCAGCAGCTTGAGATCCGATAAGAGTTTGACCCAGTACTTC. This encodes CASSLRSDKSLTQYF.

The CDR3 loop is CASRPTSGIYNEQFF. CDR3 sequence (DNA): TGCGCCAGCAGACCGACTAGCGGGATCTACAATGAGCAGTTCTTC. The chain uses TRBV4-1 and TRBJ2-1; 11 bases agree with TRBD2. The CDR3 spans 15 residues. The germline V gene has CDR1 MGHRA and CDR2 YSYEKL. With 6 bases clipped from V and 3 bases from J, the junction kept 4 bases outside the gene matches.

CDR3 protein: CASSGGTRETQYF. DNA of the CDR3: TGTGCCAGCAGTGGTGGGACAAGGGAGACCCAGTACTTC. The chain is built from TRBV2 and TRBJ2-5; D might be TRBD1 (6 bases). The CDR3 is 13 amino acids. The germline CDR1 and CDR2 sequences are SNHLY and FYNNEI. Trimming cost V 4 bases and J 5 bases, with 11 bases left between them.

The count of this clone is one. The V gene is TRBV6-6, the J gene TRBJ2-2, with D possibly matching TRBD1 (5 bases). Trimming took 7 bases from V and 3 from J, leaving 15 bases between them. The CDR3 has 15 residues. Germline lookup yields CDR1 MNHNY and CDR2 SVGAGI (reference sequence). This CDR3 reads CASKSKGLDTGELFF. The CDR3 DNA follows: TGTGCCAGCAAATCGAAGGGGCTCGACACCGGGGAGCTGTTTTTT.

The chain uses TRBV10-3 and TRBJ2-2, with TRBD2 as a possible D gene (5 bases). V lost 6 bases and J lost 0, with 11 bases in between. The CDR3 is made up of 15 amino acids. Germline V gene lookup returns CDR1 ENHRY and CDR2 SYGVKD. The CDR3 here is CAIRVASANTGELFF. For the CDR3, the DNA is TGTGCCATCAGAGTAGCGAGCGCGAACACCGGGGAGCTGTTTTTT.

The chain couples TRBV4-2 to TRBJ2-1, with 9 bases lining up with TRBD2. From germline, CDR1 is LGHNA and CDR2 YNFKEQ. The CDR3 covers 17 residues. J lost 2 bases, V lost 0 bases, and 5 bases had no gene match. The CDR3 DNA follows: TGTGCCAGCAGCCAAGAGGCTAGCGGGGCCACCTACAATGAGCAGTTCTTC. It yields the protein CASSQEASGATYNEQFF.

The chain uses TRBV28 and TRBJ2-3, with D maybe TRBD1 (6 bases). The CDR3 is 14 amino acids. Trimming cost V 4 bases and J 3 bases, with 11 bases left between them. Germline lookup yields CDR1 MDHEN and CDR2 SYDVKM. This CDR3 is CASSSRQVTDTQYF. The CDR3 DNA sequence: TGTGCCAGCAGTTCACGACAGGTTACAGATACGCAGTATTTT.

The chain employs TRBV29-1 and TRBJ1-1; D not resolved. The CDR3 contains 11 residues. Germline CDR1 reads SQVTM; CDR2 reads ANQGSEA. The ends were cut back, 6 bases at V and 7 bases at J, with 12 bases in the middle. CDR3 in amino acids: CSVTSGIEAFF. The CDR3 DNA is TGCAGCGTCACATCGGGGATTGAAGCTTTCTTT.

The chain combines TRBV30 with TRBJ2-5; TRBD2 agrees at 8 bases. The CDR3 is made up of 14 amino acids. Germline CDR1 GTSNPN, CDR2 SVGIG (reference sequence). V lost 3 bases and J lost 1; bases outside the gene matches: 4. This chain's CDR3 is CAWRTSASQETQYF. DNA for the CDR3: TGTGCCTGGAGGACTAGCGCGAGCCAAGAGACCCAGTACTTC.

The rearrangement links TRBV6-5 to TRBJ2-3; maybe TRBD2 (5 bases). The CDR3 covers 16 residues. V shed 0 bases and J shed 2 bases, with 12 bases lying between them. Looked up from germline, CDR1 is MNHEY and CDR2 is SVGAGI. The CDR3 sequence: CASSYSPGNSTDTQYF. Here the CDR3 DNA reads TGTGCCAGCAGTTACTCTCCGGGAAACTCCACAGATACGCAGTATTTT.

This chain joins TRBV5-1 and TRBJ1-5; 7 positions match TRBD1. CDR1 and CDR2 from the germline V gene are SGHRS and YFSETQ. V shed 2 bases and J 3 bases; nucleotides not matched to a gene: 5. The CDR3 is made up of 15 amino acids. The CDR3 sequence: CASSFSGQPNQPQHF. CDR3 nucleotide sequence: TGCGCCAGCAGCTTCTCGGGACAGCCCAATCAGCCCCAGCATTTT.

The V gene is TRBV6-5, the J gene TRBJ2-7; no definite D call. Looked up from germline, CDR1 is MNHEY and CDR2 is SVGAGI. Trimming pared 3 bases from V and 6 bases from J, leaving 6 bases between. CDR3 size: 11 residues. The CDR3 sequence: CASSYRSEQYF. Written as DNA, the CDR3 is TGTGCCAGCAGTTATCGGAGCGAGCAGTACTTC.

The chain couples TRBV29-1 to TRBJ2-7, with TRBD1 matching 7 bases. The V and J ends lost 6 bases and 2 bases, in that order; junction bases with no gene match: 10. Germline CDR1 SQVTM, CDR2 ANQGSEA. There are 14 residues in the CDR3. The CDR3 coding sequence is TGCAGCGTCGTCCCACCGGGACAGACCTACGAGCAGTACTTC. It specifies CSVVPPGQTYEQYF.

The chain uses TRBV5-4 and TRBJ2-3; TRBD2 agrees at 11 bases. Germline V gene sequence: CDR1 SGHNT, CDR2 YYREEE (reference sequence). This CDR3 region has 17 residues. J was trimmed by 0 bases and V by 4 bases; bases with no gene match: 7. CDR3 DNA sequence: TGTGCCAGCAGCCGGGCTAGCGGGAGGACTAGCACAGATACGCAGTATTTT. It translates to CASSRASGRTSTDTQYF.

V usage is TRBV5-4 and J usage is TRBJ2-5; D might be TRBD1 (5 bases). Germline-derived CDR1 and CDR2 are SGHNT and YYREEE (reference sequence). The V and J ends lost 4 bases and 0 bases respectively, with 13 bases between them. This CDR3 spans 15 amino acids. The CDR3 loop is CASSLAGHNQETQYF. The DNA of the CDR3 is TGTGCCAGCAGCCTGGCTGGACACAACCAAGAGACCCAGTACTTC. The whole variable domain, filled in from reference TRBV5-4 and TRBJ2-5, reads ETGVTQSPTHLIKTRGQQVTLRCSSQSGHNTVSWYQQALGQGPQFIFQYYREEENGRGNFPPRFSGLQFPNYSSELNVNALELDDSALYLCASSLAGHNQETQYFGPGTRLLVL.

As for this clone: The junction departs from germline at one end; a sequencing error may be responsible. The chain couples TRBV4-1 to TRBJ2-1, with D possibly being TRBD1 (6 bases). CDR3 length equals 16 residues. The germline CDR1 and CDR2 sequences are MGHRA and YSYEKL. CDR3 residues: CASSLYNRVAYNKQFF. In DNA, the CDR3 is TGCGCCAGCAGCCTTTATAACAGGGTCGCCTACAATAAGCAGTTCTTC.

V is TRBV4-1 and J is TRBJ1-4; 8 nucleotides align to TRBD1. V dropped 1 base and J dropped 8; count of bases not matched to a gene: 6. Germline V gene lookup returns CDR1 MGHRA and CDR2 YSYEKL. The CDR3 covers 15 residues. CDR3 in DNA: TGCGCCAGCAGCCAAGCGGACAGGGAGGACGAAAAACTGTTTTTT. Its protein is CASSQADREDEKLFF.

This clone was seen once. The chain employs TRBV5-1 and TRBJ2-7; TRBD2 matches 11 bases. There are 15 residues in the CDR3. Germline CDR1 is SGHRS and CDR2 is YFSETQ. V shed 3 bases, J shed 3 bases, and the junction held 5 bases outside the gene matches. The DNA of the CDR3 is TGCGCCAGCAGCTGGGGGACTAGCGGATACTACGAGCAGTACTTC. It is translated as CASSWGTSGYYEQYF. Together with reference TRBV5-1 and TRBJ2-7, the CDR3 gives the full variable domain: KAGVTQTPRYLIKTRGQQVTLSCSPISGHRSVSWYQQTPGQGLQFLFEYFSETQRNKGNFPGRFSGRQFSNSRSEMNVSTLELGDSALYLCASSWGTSGYYEQYFGPGTRLTVT.

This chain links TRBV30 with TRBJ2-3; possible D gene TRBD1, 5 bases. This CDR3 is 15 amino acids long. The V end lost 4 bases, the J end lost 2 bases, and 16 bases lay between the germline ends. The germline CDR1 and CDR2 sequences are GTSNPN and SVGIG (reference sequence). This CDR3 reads CAWKFGRGDTDTQYF. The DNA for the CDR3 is TGTGCCTGGAAGTTTGGAAGGGGCGACACAGATACGCAGTATTTT. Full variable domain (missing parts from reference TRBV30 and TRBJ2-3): SQTIHQWPATLVQPVGSPLSLECTVEGTSNPNLYWYRQAAGRGLQLLFYSVGIGQISSEVPQNLSASRPQDRQFILSSKKLLLSDSGFYLCAWKFGRGDTDTQYFGPGTRLTVL.